This T cell receptor beta chain stems from a study of blood T cells in healthy people across ages. Study findings and constraints: Long-lived donors had more naive CD4+ cells and higher diversity than aged donors.

Then a second PCR, running roughly 7 to 11 cycles, was carried out with a sample-barcoded 5' primer and a J-beta primer mix. One entry per CDR3 protein results from TCRdb running MiXCR on the 5' RACE reads. The sample carries roughly 1,300,000 distinct CDR3 sequences, 59% recorded once. This CDR3 contains 18 residues. As to this clonotype: As yet, its antigen is unknown.

Sequenced sample: blood. The chain links TRBV21-1 to TRBJ2-1; the table names TRBD1, a call not compared with the DNA. TRBV21-1 is marked as a pseudogene. The clonotype comes from a man aged 18 to 29 in good health. The CDR3 reads CASPPRSPGTGMINEQFF. DNA of the CDR3: TGTGCCAGCCCCCCGAGGTCCCCGGGGACAGGGATGATAAATGAGCAGTTCTTC.